This entry describes one TCR beta chain. The sample is drawn from a study of blood T cell repertoires in COVID-19. At the level of the study: Italy, Spain and the United States were the sources of the convalescent and acute COVID-19 samples. T cells, B-cell-depleted T cells, or PBMCs supplied cDNA or gDNA.

The study assigned cohorts using participant-reported clinical history. The V and J ends lost 3 bases and 8 bases, in that order; junction bases with no gene match: 4. The germline gives CDR1 MDHEN, CDR2 SYDVKM. The CDR3 runs to 15 residues. In the original processing: Amplification of reference gene primers provided the estimated nucleated cell counts. Using immunoSEQ multiplex PCR, the repertoire was profiled, and TCRdb retains in-frame clones only, with some absent. That table is the source of V, J and clone size, and D and trimming were worked out from the DNA. The data contain approximately 450,000 clones, around nine tenths of them singletons.

This clonotype was sampled from a woman aged 18-29 years with acute COVID-19. Specimen: PBMCs or T cells enriched from blood (not recorded which). This chain links TRBV28 with TRBJ1-4; 12 bases line up with TRBD1. The chain's CDR3 is CASSLTGTGGEKLFF. CDR3 DNA: TGTGCCAGCAGTTTGACAGGGACAGGGGGCGAAAAACTGTTTTTT.